This TCR beta chain came from a study of cytomegalovirus exposure and HLA in healthy donors. Study-level findings and limits: Some V segments, including TRBV6-2 and TRBV6-3, were excluded as indistinguishable. Likely technical artifact: a cluster of highly shared sequence variants. A missense variant in DCLRE1C was later tied to TCR beta V- and J-gene trimming. Solely CMV serostatus was available to characterize immune exposure.

On this clone itself: Its antigen is not known.

The PCR had 60 Vbeta and 13 Jbeta primers. Libraries were prepared by immunoSEQ multiplex PCR; TCRdb keeps only in-frame clonotypes and omits some of them. This table holds about 160,000 clones, approximately 78% found once. The CDR3 spans 14 residues. Germline V gene data show CDR1 as MGHDK and CDR2 as SYGVNS. V gave up 2 bases and J gave up 0 bases, with 5 bases separating them. What was sequenced was PBMCs. V and J are TRBV25-1 and TRBJ2-1, with D unresolved. This sequence was found in a woman aged 18-35 years in good health and CMV-seronegative. The CDR3, as DNA: TGTGCCAGCAGTGAAACGGGCTCCTACAATGAGCAGTTCTTC. Translation: CASSETGSYNEQFF.